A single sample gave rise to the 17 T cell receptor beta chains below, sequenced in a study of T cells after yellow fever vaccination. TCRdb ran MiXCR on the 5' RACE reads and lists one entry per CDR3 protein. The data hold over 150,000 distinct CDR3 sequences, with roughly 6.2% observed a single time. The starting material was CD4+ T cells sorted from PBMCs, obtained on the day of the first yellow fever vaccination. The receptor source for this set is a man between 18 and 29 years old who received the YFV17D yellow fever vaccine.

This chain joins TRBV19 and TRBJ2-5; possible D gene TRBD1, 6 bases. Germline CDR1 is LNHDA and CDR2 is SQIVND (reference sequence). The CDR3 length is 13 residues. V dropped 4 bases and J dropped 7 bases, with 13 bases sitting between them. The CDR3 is CASSSQGKVTQYF. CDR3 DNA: TGTGCCAGTAGTAGTCAGGGGAAGGTGACCCAGTACTTC.

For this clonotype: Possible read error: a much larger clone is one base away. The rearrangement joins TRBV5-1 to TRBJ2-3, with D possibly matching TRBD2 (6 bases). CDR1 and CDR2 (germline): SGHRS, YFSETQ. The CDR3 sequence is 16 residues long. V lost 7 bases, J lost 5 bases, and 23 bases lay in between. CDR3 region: CASGKIDGGGGDTQYF. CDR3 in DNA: TGCGCCAGCGGCAAGATAGACGGGGGAGGTGGAGATACGCAGTATTTT.

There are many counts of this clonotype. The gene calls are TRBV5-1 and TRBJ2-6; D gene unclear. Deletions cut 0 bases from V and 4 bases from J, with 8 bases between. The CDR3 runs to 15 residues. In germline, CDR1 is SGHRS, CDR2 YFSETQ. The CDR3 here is CASSLEGNGANVLTF. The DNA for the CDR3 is TGCGCCAGCAGCTTGGAAGGGAACGGGGCCAACGTCCTGACTTTC.

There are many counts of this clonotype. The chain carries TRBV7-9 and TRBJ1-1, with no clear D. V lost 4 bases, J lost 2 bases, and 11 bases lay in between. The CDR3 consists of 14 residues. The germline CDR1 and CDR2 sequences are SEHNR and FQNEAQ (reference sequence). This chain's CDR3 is CASSSSDGNTEAFF. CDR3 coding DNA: TGTGCCAGCAGCTCTTCGGACGGAAACACTGAAGCTTTCTTT.

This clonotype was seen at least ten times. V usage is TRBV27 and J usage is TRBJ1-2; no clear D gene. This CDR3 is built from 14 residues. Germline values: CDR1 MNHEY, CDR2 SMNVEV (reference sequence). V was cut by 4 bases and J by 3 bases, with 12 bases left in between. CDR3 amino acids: CASSSNQDYYGYTF. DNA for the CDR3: TGTGCCAGCAGTTCCAACCAGGACTACTATGGCTACACCTTC.

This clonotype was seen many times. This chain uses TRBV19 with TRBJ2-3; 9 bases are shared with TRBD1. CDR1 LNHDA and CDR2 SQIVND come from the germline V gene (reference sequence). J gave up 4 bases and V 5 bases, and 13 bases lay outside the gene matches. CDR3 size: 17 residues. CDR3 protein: CASSVPGQGPYSDTQYF. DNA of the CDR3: TGTGCCAGTAGTGTTCCGGGACAGGGTCCCTATTCAGATACGCAGTATTTT.

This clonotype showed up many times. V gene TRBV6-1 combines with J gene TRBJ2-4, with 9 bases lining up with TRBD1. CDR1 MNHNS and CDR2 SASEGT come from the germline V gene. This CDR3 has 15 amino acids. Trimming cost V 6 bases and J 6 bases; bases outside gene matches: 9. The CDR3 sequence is CASSLIQGAGNIQYF. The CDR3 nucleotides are TGTGCCAGCAGCCTGATACAGGGGGCTGGAAACATTCAGTACTTC.

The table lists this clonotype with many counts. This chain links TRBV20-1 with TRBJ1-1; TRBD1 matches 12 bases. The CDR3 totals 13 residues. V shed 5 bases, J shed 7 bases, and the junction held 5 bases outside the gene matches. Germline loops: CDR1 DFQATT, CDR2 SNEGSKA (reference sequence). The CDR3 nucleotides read TGCAGTGCTGCCGGGACAGGGGGCGGTGAAGCTTTCTTT. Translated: CSAAGTGGGEAFF.

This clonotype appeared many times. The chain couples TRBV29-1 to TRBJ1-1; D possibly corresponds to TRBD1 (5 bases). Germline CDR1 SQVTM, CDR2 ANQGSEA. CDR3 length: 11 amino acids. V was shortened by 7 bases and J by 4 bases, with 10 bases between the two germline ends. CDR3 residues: CSACGGTEAFF. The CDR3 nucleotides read TGCAGCGCCTGTGGGGGCACTGAAGCTTTCTTT.

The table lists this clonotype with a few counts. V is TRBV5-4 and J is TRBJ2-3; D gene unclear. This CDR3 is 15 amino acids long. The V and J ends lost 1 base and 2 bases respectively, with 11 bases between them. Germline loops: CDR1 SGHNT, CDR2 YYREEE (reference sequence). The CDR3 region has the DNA TGTGCCAGCAGCTTGAGTCCCGGTTCCACAGATACGCAGTATTTT. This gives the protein CASSLSPGSTDTQYF.

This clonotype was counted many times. CDR3 nucleotide sequence: TGTGCCAGCAAAGAGGGGGGCCCGTGGTACAATGAGCAGTTCTTC. This gives the protein CASKEGGPWYNEQFF. The chain uses TRBV5-4 and TRBJ2-1; D assignment may be TRBD1 or TRBD2 (6 bases each). The germline V and J ends were trimmed by 6 bases and 4 bases, with 17 bases remaining between them. CDR3 size: 15 residues. Germline V gene lookup returns CDR1 SGHNT and CDR2 YYREEE (reference sequence).

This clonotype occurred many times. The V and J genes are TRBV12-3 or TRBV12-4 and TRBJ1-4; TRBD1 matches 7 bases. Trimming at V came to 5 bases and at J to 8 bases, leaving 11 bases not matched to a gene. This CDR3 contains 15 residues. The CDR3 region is CASSATTGDGEKLFF. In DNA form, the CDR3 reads TGTGCCAGCAGTGCTACTACAGGGGATGGAGAAAAACTGTTTTTT.

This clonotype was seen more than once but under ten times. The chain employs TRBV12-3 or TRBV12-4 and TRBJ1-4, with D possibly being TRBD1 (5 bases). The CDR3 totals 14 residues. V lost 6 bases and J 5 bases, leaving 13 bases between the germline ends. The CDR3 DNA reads TGTGCCAGCAGCCCCGGGACGGCAAATGAAAAACTGTTTTTT. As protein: CASSPGTANEKLFF.

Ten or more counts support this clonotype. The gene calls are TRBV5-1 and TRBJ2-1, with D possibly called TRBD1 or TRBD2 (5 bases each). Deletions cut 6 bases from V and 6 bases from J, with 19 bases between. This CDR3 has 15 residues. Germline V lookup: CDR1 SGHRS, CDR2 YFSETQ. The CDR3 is CASTLGTAWGNEQFF. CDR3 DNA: TGCGCCAGCACCCTGGGGACCGCTTGGGGCAATGAGCAGTTCTTC. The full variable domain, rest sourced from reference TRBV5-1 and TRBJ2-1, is KAGVTQTPRYLIKTRGQQVTLSCSPISGHRSVSWYQQTPGQGLQFLFEYFSETQRNKGNFPGRFSGRQFSNSRSEMNVSTLELGDSALYLCASTLGTAWGNEQFFGPGTRLTVL.

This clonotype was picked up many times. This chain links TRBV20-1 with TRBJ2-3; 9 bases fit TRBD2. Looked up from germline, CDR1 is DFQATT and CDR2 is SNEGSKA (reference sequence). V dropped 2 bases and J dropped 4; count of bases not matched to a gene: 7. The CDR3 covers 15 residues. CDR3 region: CSARRAGGQADTQYF. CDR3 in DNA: TGCAGTGCTAGAAGAGCGGGGGGCCAGGCAGATACGCAGTATTTT.

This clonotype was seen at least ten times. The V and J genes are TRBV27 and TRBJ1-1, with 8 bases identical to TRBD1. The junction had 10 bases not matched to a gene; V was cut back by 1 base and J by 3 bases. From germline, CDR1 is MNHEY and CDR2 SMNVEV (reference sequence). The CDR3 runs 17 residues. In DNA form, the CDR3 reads TGTGCCAGCAGTTTATGCAGGGGGCGGGCTTGGGACACTGAAGCTTTCTTT. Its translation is CASSLCRGRAWDTEAFF.

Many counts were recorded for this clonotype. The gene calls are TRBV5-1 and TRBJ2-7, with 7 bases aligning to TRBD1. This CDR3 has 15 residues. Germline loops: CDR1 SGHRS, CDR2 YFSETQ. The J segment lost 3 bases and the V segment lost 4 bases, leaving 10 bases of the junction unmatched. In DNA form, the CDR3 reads TGCGCCAGCAGCAGCGTGAAAGGGGGCGGCTACGAGCAGTACTTC. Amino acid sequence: CASSSVKGGGYEQYF.